This is a list of T cell receptor beta chains from one sample in a study of T cell repertoires in cytomegalovirus infection. TCRdb reprocessed the reads with MiXCR, giving one entry per CDR3 protein. This sample yields about 740,000 distinct CDR3 sequences, of which less than 40% are seen a single time; 2.8% belongs to the top ten. The sequencing sample was made of PBMCs. The receptors shown here come from a human donor in good health (CMV status not recorded). Some clones in this sample may be carry-over from other donors' samples. CDR3s include the opening cysteine and the closing phenylalanine or tryptophan. The size entry is marked missing in some rows and otherwise reads once, few, many or a size class.

size: -
J: TRBJ2-7
V: TRBV4-1
CDR3: CASSLPDRAGREQYF

size: -
J: TRBJ2-7
V: TRBV28
CDR3: CASSLSTSLDRQYF

size: many
J: TRBJ2-7
V: TRBV7-2
CDR3: CASSLGTAVSYEQYF

size: -
J: TRBJ1-1
V: TRBV11-2
CDR3: CASSLGGDLLNTEAFF

size: few
J: TRBJ2-5
V: TRBV7-8
CDR3: CASSLERGVWETQYF

size: -
J: TRBJ1-5
V: TRBV28
CDR3: CASSLGGYVNQPQHF

size: few
J: TRBJ2-3
V: TRBV14
CDR3: CASSLRTSGNTDTQYF

size: few
J: TRBJ1-5
V: TRBV18
CDR3: CASSPGIGLNQPQHF

size: many
J: TRBJ2-3
V: TRBV7-8
CDR3: CASSALDRDGPDTQYF

size: once
J: TRBJ2-7
V: TRBV4-1
CDR3: CASSQGLSGYEQYF

size: -
J: TRBJ2-7
V: TRBV29-1
CDR3: CSVRDTGYEQYF

size: -
J: TRBJ1-6
V: TRBV7-9
CDR3: CASSLDGRSPLHF

size: few
J: TRBJ2-3
V: TRBV11-3
CDR3: CASSLRLTDTQYF

size: -
J: TRBJ1-1
V: TRBV10-3
CDR3: CAISLDREGTEAFF

size: few
J: TRBJ1-1
V: TRBV6-5
CDR3: CASSRKENTEAFF

size: -
J: TRBJ2-5
V: TRBV30
CDR3: CAWSNGYTQETQYF

size: few
J: TRBJ2-2
V: TRBV7-9
CDR3: CASSHSLLNTGELFF

size: -
J: TRBJ2-1
V: TRBV12-3/TRBV12-4
CDR3: CASLRGNTYYNEQFF

size: -
J: TRBJ2-4
V: TRBV28
CDR3: CASGRAEKNIQYF

size: few
J: TRBJ1-1
V: TRBV27
CDR3: CASGDPGRVSEKAFF

size: few
J: TRBJ2-2
V: TRBV11-2
CDR3: CASSPGTGRNGELFF

size: -
J: TRBJ2-1
V: TRBV6-5
CDR3: CASSYPSSGGNEQFF

size: once
J: TRBJ2-6
V: TRBV23-1
CDR3: CASSVEGSPGANVLTF

size: -
J: TRBJ2-2
V: TRBV9
CDR3: CASRGTSGNTGELFF

size: -
J: TRBJ1-4
V: TRBV20-1
CDR3: CSCRGPNEKLFF

size: -
J: TRBJ1-1
V: TRBV7-3
CDR3: CASSSGDDTEAFF

size: -
J: TRBJ1-2
V: TRBV28
CDR3: CASSLGDDYGYTF

size: -
J: TRBJ2-7
V: TRBV20-1
CDR3: CSARSGRGSYEQYF

size: -
J: TRBJ2-1
V: TRBV6-2/TRBV6-3
CDR3: CASSYRTEYNEQFF

size: -
J: TRBJ2-5
V: TRBV20-1
CDR3: CSARSGTSVETQYF

size: -
J: TRBJ1-2
V: TRBV6-1
CDR3: CASSERRDSSGYTF

size: -
J: TRBJ2-7
V: TRBV28
CDR3: CASSFRRTDNYEQYF

size: -
J: TRBJ2-3
V: TRBV19
CDR3: CASSIGGRVTDTQYF

size: -
J: TRBJ2-2
V: TRBV5-8
CDR3: CASSNLVLAGGFTGELFF

size: -
J: TRBJ2-1
V: TRBV19
CDR3: CASTRTGTSVFNEQFF

size: few
J: TRBJ2-1
V: TRBV7-2
CDR3: CASSYSETPYNEQFF

size: few
J: TRBJ1-1
V: TRBV12-3/TRBV12-4
CDR3: CASSFPPRVTEAFF

size: few
J: TRBJ2-5
V: TRBV7-9
CDR3: CASTQRGDRQETQYF

size: few
J: TRBJ2-5
V: TRBV10-3
CDR3: CAISESRVRQETQYF

size: -
J: TRBJ2-2
V: TRBV2
CDR3: CASSESPGNTGELFF